The rows below give T cell receptor beta chains drawn from one sample of a study of blood T cell repertoires in COVID-19. TCRdb keeps only in-frame clones here, not all; method: immunoSEQ multiplex PCR. This sample carries around 80,000 clones, about 83% of them seen once, and the ten largest clones take 25% to 35%. Source material: peripheral blood. The receptors were sampled from a woman of 80 years or more with acute or convalescent COVID-19. The CDR3 runs from the conserved cysteine through the conserved F or W. The D gene is left open where the match is weak. Clone size is shown for a subset of rows, as once, few, many or a class of expanded clone.

j_gene	v_gene	abundance	d_gene	CDR3nt	CDR3aa
TRBJ2-7	TRBV27	NA	TRBD1	TGTGCCAGCAGCGCAAGGACAGGGCCCCACGAGCAGTACTTC	CASSARTGPHEQYF
TRBJ1-1	TRBV2	NA	TRBD1	TGTGCCAGCAGGGCAGGGGGGAGCGTTATGGGGACTGAAGCTTTCTTT	CASRAGGSVMGTEAFF
TRBJ2-1	TRBV14	NA	NA	TGTGCCAGCAGCCAACAGCGGTCCTTCTCCTACAATGAGCAGTTCTTC	CASSQQRSFSYNEQFF
TRBJ2-7	TRBV3-1/TRBV3-2	NA	TRBD2	TGTGCCAGCAGTCATTCCGGGACTAGCTACGAGCAGTACTTC	CASSHSGTSYEQYF
TRBJ2-1	TRBV6-5	few	TRBD2	TGTGCCAGCAGTTATCTAGCGGGAGATTACAATGAGCAGTTCTTC	CASSYLAGDYNEQFF
TRBJ2-7	TRBV12-2	few	NA	TGTGCAAGTCGCTTAGCGCGGTTTTGCGAGCAGTACTTC	CASRLARFCEQYF
TRBJ2-3	TRBV7-9	NA	TRBD2	TGTGCCAGCAGCTCCCCGAGCGGGAGGACAGATACGCAGTATTTT	CASSSPSGRTDTQYF
TRBJ2-7	TRBV10-3	once	NA	TGTGCCATCAGTGAGTCTGGCAGGGGTAGAGTCTACGAGCAGTACTTC	CAISESGRGRVYEQYF
TRBJ2-2	TRBV11-2	few	NA	TGTGCCAGCAGCTTAAACTTGAACACCGGGGAGCTGTTTTTT	CASSLNLNTGELFF
TRBJ1-2	TRBV9	NA	TRBD1	TGTGCCAGCAGCGTAGGAACAGGGGCGACCGTCTATGGCTACACCTTC	CASSVGTGATVYGYTF
TRBJ2-1	TRBV28	once	TRBD2	TGTGCCAGCAGTTTACGGTCGGGAGGTGATGAGCAGTTCTTC	CASSLRSGGDEQFF
TRBJ2-7	TRBV10-1	few	NA	TGCGCCAGCAGCCCCGGACAGTCCTACGAGCAGTACTTC	CASSPGQSYEQYF
TRBJ2-2	TRBV30	NA	NA	TGTGCCTGGAGGGACAGCGTAATGCCGAACACCGGGGAGCTGTTTTTT	CAWRDSVMPNTGELFF
TRBJ2-3	TRBV11-3	NA	NA	TGTGCCAGCAGCTTAGGGGGTACGGGGGCAGATACGCAGTATTTT	CASSLGGTGADTQYF
TRBJ2-3	TRBV7-2	NA	TRBD2	TGTGCCAGCAGCTTAATGGCGGGAGGTAGCACAGATACGCAGTATTTT	CASSLMAGGSTDTQYF
TRBJ1-1	TRBV19	NA	NA	TGTGCCAGTATCGTACAGGACAACACTGAAGCTTTCTTT	CASIVQDNTEAFF
TRBJ2-7	TRBV4-1	NA	TRBD2	TGCGCCAGCAGCCAAGGGGTTGACGGGAGGCTTTACGAGCAGTACTTC	CASSQGVDGRLYEQYF
TRBJ2-2	TRBV25-1	NA	TRBD1	TGTGCCAGCAGCACAAATCCGGGACAGGGGTCCGGGGAGCTGTTTTTT	CASSTNPGQGSGELFF
TRBJ2-1	TRBV13	NA	NA	TGTGCCAGCAGCCCAGGTGGGCGGGACTACAATGAGCAGTTCTTC	CASSPGGRDYNEQFF
TRBJ1-5	TRBV3-1/TRBV3-2	few	NA	TGTGCCAGCAGCCAAGATCTTGCCGGGAATCAGCCCCAGCATTTT	CASSQDLAGNQPQHF
TRBJ2-3	TRBV2	NA	TRBD2	TGTGCCAGCAGTGTCCGGACTAGCGGGGACACAAACACAGATACGCAGTATTTT	CASSVRTSGDTNTDTQYF
TRBJ2-1	TRBV7-2	NA	TRBD2	TGTGCCAGCAGCTTAGCGCCGGGACTAGCAGTGGTAAATGAGCAGTTCTTC	CASSLAPGLAVVNEQFF
TRBJ2-1	TRBV14	few	NA	TGTGCCAGCAGCCAATGGGGGGCAGGGGGACACAATGAGCAGTTCTTC	CASSQWGAGGHNEQFF
TRBJ2-1	TRBV18	NA	TRBD1	TGTGCCAGCTCAGTTGGACAGGGGATATGGGGTGAGCAGTTCTTC	CASSVGQGIWGEQFF
TRBJ2-7	TRBV25-1	NA	NA	TGTGCCACCAAGACAGAGAAGTGGGAGCAGTACTTC	CATKTEKWEQYF
TRBJ2-1	TRBV7-9	NA	TRBD1	TGTGCCAGCAGCTTAGTGGGGGACAGTCAAGGAGGTGAGCAGTTCTTC	CASSLVGDSQGGEQFF
TRBJ2-1	TRBV20-1	NA	NA	TGCAGTGCTAAGCGTGAGCAGTTCTTC	CSAKREQFF
TRBJ2-3	TRBV4-3	NA	TRBD1	TGCGCCAGCAGCCAAGATGGGTTGGGGACAGACACAGATACGCAGTATTTT	CASSQDGLGTDTDTQYF
TRBJ2-3	TRBV5-1	once	TRBD2	TGCGCCAGCAGCCATAGCGGGAGCGGCACAGATACGCAGTATTTT	CASSHSGSGTDTQYF
TRBJ2-1	TRBV18	NA	TRBD2	TGTGCCAGCTCACCCCAGCGGGAGAGGTACAATGAGCAGTTCTTC	CASSPQRERYNEQFF
TRBJ2-3	TRBV7-2	NA	NA	TGTGCCAGCAGCTCCCCCGGGGATACGCAGTATTTT	CASSSPGDTQYF
TRBJ2-3	TRBV2	NA	TRBD2	TGTGCCAGCAGGAAGGGACTAGCGGGAGAGGAAGATACGCAGTATTTT	CASRKGLAGEEDTQYF
TRBJ1-6	TRBV6-5	NA	TRBD1	TGTGCCAGCAGCCCCGGACAGGGGGATTCACCCCTCCACTTT	CASSPGQGDSPLHF
TRBJ2-5	TRBV25-1	NA	TRBD1	TGTGCCAGCAGTGCCCACACCGGGACAGTACAAGAGACCCAGTACTTC	CASSAHTGTVQETQYF
TRBJ2-5	TRBV4-1	NA	NA	TGCGCCAGCAGCCAAATCGCGTCGGGAGTGGTAGAGACCCAGTACTTC	CASSQIASGVVETQYF
TRBJ2-5	TRBV7-7	NA	TRBD1	TGTGCTAGCAGCGTAACAGGGGGGGAGACCCAGTACTTC	CASSVTGGETQYF
TRBJ2-1	TRBV19	NA	TRBD2	TGTGCCAGTAGTCCCTATAGCGGGAGCCGCAATGAGCAGTTCTTC	CASSPYSGSRNEQFF
TRBJ2-6	TRBV3-1/TRBV3-2	NA	TRBD2	TGTGCCAGCAGCCAACGTCTAGCGGGAGGGCCCCCCGGGGCCAACGTCCTGACTTTC	CASSQRLAGGPPGANVLTF
TRBJ2-7	TRBV30	NA	NA	TGTGCCTGGAATCGCCGGGACTCTCCCTACGAGCAGTACTTC	CAWNRRDSPYEQYF
TRBJ2-1	TRBV10-2	NA	NA	TGCGCCAGCAGTGAGTTACCGGGAAAGCAGTACAATGAGCAGTTCTTC	CASSELPGKQYNEQFF
TRBJ2-7	TRBV19	once	TRBD1	TGTGCCAGTAGTATTGGGACAGGGGGCAACGAGCAGTACTTC	CASSIGTGGNEQYF
TRBJ1-5	TRBV7-2	once	NA	TGTGCCAGCAGCTCCTCCACAAGGGGGATCAATCAGCCCCAGCATTTT	CASSSSTRGINQPQHF
TRBJ1-2	TRBV7-7	NA	NA	TGTGCTAGCAGCCCCCTCGGCCCAGGGTTACACTATGGCTACACCTTC	CASSPLGPGLHYGYTF
TRBJ2-5	TRBV5-5	NA	TRBD2	TGTGCCAGCAGCTTGGGACTAGCGGGAGGGGGACAAGAGACCCAGTACTTC	CASSLGLAGGGQETQYF
TRBJ2-3	TRBV25-1	few	TRBD2	TGTGCCAGCAGTGAGGGACTAGCGGAGAGCACAGATACGCAGTATTTT	CASSEGLAESTDTQYF
TRBJ1-5	TRBV30	NA	NA	TGTGCCTGGAGTGGGACAGCTAATCAGCCCCAGCATTTT	CAWSGTANQPQHF
TRBJ1-1	TRBV6-2/TRBV6-3	NA	NA	TGTGCCAGCAGTCAGGGGAGTACGACTGAAGCTTTCTTT	CASSQGSTTEAFF
TRBJ1-4	TRBV19	few	TRBD1	TGTGCCAGTAGTATGGGGACAGTTGCTGAAAAACTGTTTTTT	CASSMGTVAEKLFF